Presented here are 14 T cell receptor beta chains from one specimen sequenced in a study of glioma-infiltrating T cells after dendritic cell vaccination. Described time point: after dendritic cell vaccination, including at tumor progression/relapse. Only in-frame clones appear in the TCRdb table, and some are missing; sequencing was by immunoSEQ multiplex PCR. The sample lists around 60,000 clones, 85% seen once, with 9% in the top ten. Sequenced here: blood, sampled after dendritic cell vaccination. The receptors come from a human donor with glioblastoma.

The chain carries TRBV21-1 and TRBJ2-7; the table calls TRBD2, which could not be checked here. TRBV21-1 is designated a pseudogene. The CDR3 is made up of 14 amino acids. CDR3 nucleotide sequence: TGTGCCAGCAACGGCCTCCGACTCGCCTACGAGCAGTACTTC. This gives the protein CASNGLRLAYEQYF.

The chain has TRBV30 and TRBJ1-2; D is unresolved. Trimming removed 3 bases at V and 6 bases at J, with 11 bases between. Germline V gene lookup returns CDR1 GTSNPN and CDR2 SVGIG (reference sequence). This CDR3 contains 12 residues. CDR3 in amino acids: CAWSHGRHGYTF. The CDR3 nucleotides are TGTGCCTGGAGCCACGGTCGTCATGGCTACACCTTC.

This clone occurred once. J is TRBJ2-5 and V is TRBV10-3; the match to TRBD1 covers 9 bases. The trim removed 4 bases at V and 5 bases at J, leaving 8 bases unmatched. Germline CDR1 and CDR2: ENHRY and SYGVKD. CDR3 length: 15 amino acids. CDR3 protein: CAISGGQGSLETQYF. CDR3 nucleotide sequence: TGTGCCATCAGTGGGGGACAGGGAAGTTTGGAGACCCAGTACTTC.

The genes are TRBV9 and TRBJ1-1; 8 bases agree with TRBD1. V lost 3 bases to trimming and J lost 2 bases; unmatched junction nucleotides: 6. The CDR3 sequence is 15 residues long. CDR1 and CDR2 from the germline V gene are SGDLS and YYNGEE. The CDR3 nucleotides read TGTGCCAGCAGCGCCCAGGACAGGGCAAACACTGAAGCTTTCTTT. Amino acids: CASSAQDRANTEAFF.

The CDR3 bases are TGTGCCTGGATCGACAGGGGCAAGCAGACCCAGTACTTC. The encoded protein is CAWIDRGKQTQYF. The chain uses TRBV30 and TRBJ2-5; 8 bases are a match to TRBD1. The CDR3 loop spans 13 amino acids. CDR1 GTSNPN and CDR2 SVGIG come from the germline V gene (reference sequence). V trimming: 4 bases; J trimming: 6 bases; junction bases outside the gene matches: 7.

CDR3 region: CASSLNVAGGVNEQFF. CDR3 coding DNA: TGCGCCAGCAGCTTGAATGTAGCGGGGGGTGTCAATGAGCAGTTCTTC. This chain connects TRBV5-1 to TRBJ2-1; TRBD2 agrees at 10 bases. CDR1 SGHRS and CDR2 YFSETQ come from the germline V gene. The CDR3 extends over 16 amino acids. V lost 1 base, J lost 6 bases, and 7 bases stayed unmatched.

The gene calls are TRBV9 and TRBJ2-5, with D perhaps TRBD2 (7 bases). CDR3 length equals 15 residues. Trimming stripped 0 bases from V and 3 bases from J, with 12 bases between. CDR1 is SGDLS and CDR2 is YYNGEE in the germline V gene. CDR3 nucleotide sequence: TGTGCCAGCAGCGTAGCTAGGGGGGGCGAAGAGACCCAGTACTTC. This codes for CASSVARGGEETQYF.

The V and J genes are TRBV19 and TRBJ2-1; the D gene is possibly TRBD2 (6 bases). V was cut by 5 bases and J by 4 bases, with 12 bases left in between. CDR1 LNHDA and CDR2 SQIVND come from the germline V gene (reference sequence). The CDR3 spans 14 residues. CDR3 amino acids: CASSQAGPYNEQFF. The CDR3 bases are TGTGCCAGTAGTCAGGCGGGGCCATACAATGAGCAGTTCTTC.

The rearrangement uses TRBV9 and TRBJ2-7; 8 nucleotides match TRBD2. The CDR3 extends over 15 amino acids. The junction had 11 bases not matched to a gene; V was cut back by 5 bases and J by 4 bases. Germline assignment: CDR1 SGDLS and CDR2 YYNGEE. The CDR3 coding sequence is TGTGCCAGCAGTTTTAGCGGGGTCGGGAGTTACGAGCAGTACTTC. It yields the protein CASSFSGVGSYEQYF.

The chain carries TRBV5-8 and TRBJ1-2, with D hard to call. Trimming left V 0 bases short and J 0 bases short, with 6 bases between. The germline CDR1 and CDR2 sequences are SGHTS and YDEGEE. The CDR3 contains 14 residues. The CDR3: CASSLGRPNYGYTF. The DNA for the CDR3 is TGTGCCAGCAGCTTGGGCAGGCCTAACTATGGCTACACCTTC.

The chain employs TRBV7-6 and TRBJ2-3; TRBD2 might be the D (5 bases). Trimming pared 7 bases from V and 4 bases from J, leaving 15 bases between. The germline V gene has CDR1 SGHVS and CDR2 FNYEAQ. This CDR3 comprises 14 residues. CDR3 loop: CASTQSAGSDTQYF. The CDR3 DNA reads as TGTGCCAGCACCCAGAGTGCGGGTTCAGATACGCAGTATTTT.

The chain is built from TRBV7-2 and TRBJ2-5, with D possibly TRBD1 on 5 matching bases. There are 15 residues in the CDR3. Germline CDR1 SGHTA, CDR2 FQGNSA. V was pared by 5 bases and J by 5 bases, with 18 bases between. The chain's CDR3 is CASSQAGQGSETQYF. DNA for the CDR3: TGTGCCAGCAGCCAGGCCGGGCAGGGAAGTGAGACCCAGTACTTC.

This chain joins TRBV11-1 and TRBJ1-2, with D perhaps TRBD1 (5 bases). Trimming cost V 6 bases and J 1 base, with 9 bases left between them. Per the germline V gene, CDR1 is SGHAT and CDR2 is FQDESV (reference sequence). This CDR3 region has 13 residues. This chain's CDR3 is CASSPGGNYGYTF. In nucleotides, the CDR3 is TGTGCCAGCAGTCCGGGGGGTAACTATGGCTACACCTTC.

This chain uses TRBV11-3 with TRBJ2-7; TRBD1 matches 7 bases. The germline V gene has CDR1 SGHNT and CDR2 YENEEA. With 5 bases clipped from V and 3 bases from J, the junction kept 4 bases outside the gene matches. The CDR3 length is 13 residues. CDR3 nucleotides: TGTGCCAGCAGCCCCGACAGGGTCTACGAGCAGTACTTC. It specifies CASSPDRVYEQYF.